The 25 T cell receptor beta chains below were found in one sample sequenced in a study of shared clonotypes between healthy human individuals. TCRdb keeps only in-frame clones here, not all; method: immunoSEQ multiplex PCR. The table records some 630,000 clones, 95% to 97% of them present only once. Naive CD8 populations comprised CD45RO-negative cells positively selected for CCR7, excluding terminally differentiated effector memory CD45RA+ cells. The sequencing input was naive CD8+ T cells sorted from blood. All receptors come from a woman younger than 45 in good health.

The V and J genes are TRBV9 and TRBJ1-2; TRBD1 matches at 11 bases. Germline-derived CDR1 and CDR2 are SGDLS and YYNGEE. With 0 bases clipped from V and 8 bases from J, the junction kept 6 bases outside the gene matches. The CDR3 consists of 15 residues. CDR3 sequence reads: CASSVGGQGVYGYTF. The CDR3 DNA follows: TGTGCCAGCAGCGTAGGGGGACAGGGGGTTTACGGCTACACCTTC.

The CDR3 DNA follows: TGTGCCAGCAGCTTTTATAGTGACGGTCAGCCCCAGCATTTT. Translated: CASSFYSDGQPQHF. The genes are TRBV5-6 and TRBJ1-5; no definite D call. Trimming took 2 bases from V and 6 from J, leaving 12 bases between them. This CDR3 contains 14 residues. Germline V gives CDR1 SGHDT, CDR2 YYEEEE.

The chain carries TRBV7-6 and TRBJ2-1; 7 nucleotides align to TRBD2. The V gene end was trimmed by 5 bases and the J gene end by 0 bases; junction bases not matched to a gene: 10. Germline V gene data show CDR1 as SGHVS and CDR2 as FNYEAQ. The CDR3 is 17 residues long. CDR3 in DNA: TGTGCCAGCAGCCGAACTAGCGTCGTGATCTCCTACAATGAGCAGTTCTTC. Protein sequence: CASSRTSVVISYNEQFF.

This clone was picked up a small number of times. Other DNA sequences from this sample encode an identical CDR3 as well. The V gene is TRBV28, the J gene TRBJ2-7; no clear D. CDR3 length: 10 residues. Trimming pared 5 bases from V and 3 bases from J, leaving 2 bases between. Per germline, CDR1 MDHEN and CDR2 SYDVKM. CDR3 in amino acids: CASSNYEQYF. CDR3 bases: TGTGCCAGCAGTAACTACGAGCAGTACTTC. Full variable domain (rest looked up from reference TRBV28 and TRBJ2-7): DVKVTQSSRYLVKRTGEKVFLECVQDMDHENMFWYRQDPGLGLRLIYFSYDVKMKEKGDIPEGYSVSREKKERFSLILESASTNQTSMYLCASSNYEQYFGPGTRLTVT.

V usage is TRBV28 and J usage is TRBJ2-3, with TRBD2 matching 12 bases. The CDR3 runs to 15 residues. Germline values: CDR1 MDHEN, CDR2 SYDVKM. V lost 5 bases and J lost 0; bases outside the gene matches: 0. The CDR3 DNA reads TGTGCCAGCAGTCTAGCGGGAGGGAGCACAGATACGCAGTATTTT. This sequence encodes CASSLAGGSTDTQYF.

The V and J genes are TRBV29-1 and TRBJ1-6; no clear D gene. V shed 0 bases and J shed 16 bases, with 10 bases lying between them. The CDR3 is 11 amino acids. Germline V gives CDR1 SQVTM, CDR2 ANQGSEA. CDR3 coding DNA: TGCAGCGTTGAAGATCGGGCAGTTCTCCACTTT. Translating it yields CSVEDRAVLHF.

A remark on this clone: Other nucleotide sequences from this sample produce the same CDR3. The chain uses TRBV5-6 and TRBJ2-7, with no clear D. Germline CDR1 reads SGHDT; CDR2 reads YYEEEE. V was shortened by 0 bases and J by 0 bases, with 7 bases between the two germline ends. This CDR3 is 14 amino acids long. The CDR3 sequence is CASSLASSSYEQYF. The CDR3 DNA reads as TGTGCCAGCAGCTTGGCGTCGAGCTCCTACGAGCAGTACTTC.

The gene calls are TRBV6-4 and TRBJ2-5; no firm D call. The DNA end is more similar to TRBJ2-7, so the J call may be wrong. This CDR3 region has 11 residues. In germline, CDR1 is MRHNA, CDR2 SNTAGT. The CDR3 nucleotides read TGTGCCAGCAGTGCCTCCTACGAGCAGTACTTC. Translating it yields CASSASYEQYF.

The CDR3 nucleotides are TGTGCCTGGAGTGTACAGGCTAATGAGCAGTTCTTC. Encoded protein: CAWSVQANEQFF. The rearrangement links TRBV30 to TRBJ2-1, with D possibly being TRBD1 (5 bases). V shed 0 bases and J shed 7 bases, with 7 bases lying between them. Germline CDR1 and CDR2: GTSNPN and SVGIG (reference sequence). This CDR3 has 12 residues.

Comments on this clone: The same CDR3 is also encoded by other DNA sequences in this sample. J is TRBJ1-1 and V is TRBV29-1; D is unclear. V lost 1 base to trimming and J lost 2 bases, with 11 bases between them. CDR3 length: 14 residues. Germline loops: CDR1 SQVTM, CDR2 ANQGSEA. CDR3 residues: CSVEGQALNTEAFF. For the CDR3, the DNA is TGCAGCGTTGAAGGGCAAGCCCTCAACACTGAAGCTTTCTTT.

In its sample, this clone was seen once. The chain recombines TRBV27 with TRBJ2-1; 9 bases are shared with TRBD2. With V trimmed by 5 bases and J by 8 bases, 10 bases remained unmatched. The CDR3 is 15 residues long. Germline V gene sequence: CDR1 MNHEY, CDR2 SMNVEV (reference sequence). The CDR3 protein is CASSPRSGSLYEQFF. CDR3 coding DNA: TGTGCCAGCAGTCCTCGTAGCGGGAGTTTATATGAGCAGTTCTTC.

CDR3 in amino acids: CASSLWTKSSGNTIYF. For the CDR3, the DNA is TGTGCCAGCAGCTTATGGACTAAAAGCTCTGGAAACACCATATATTTT. The chain employs TRBV7-6 and TRBJ1-3; D unresolved. V was trimmed by 2 bases and J by 0 bases, leaving 11 bases between them. This CDR3 is 16 amino acids long. Germline CDR1 reads SGHVS; CDR2 reads FNYEAQ.

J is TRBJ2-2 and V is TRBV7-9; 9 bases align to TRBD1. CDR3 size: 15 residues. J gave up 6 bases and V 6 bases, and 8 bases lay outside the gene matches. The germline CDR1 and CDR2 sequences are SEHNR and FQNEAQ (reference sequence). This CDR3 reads CASSLQGAGPGELFF. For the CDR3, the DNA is TGTGCCAGCAGTTTACAGGGGGCTGGGCCCGGGGAGCTGTTTTTT.

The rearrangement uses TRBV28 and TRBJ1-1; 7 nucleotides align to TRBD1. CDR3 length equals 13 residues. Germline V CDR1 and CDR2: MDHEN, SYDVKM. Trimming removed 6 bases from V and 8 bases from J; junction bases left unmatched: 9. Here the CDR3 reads CASSHTRTGEAFF. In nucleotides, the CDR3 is TGTGCCAGCAGCCATACGAGGACAGGAGAAGCTTTCTTT.

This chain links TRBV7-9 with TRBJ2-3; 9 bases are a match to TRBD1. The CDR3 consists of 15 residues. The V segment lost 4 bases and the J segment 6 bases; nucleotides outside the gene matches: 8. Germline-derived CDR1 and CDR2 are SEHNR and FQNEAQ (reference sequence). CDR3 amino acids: CASSSTGGSGDTQYF. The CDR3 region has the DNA TGTGCCAGCAGCTCGACAGGGGGAAGTGGGGATACGCAGTATTTT.

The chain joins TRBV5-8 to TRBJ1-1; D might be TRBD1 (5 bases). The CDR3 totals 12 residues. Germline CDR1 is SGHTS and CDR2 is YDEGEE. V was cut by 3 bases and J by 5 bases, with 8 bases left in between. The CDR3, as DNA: TGTGCCAGCAGCTGGGGGAGGACTGAAGCTTTCTTT. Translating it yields CASSWGRTEAFF.

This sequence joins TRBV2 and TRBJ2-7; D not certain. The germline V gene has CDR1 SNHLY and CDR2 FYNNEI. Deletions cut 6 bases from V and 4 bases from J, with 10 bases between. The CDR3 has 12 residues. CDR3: CASSAAGYEQYF. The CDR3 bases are TGTGCCAGCAGCGCGGCTGGATACGAGCAGTACTTC.

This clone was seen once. The CDR3 spells CASSPKGTYEQYF. CDR3 in DNA: TGTGCCAGCAGCCCGAAGGGGACCTACGAGCAGTACTTC. V and J are TRBV7-9 and TRBJ2-5, with D perhaps TRBD1 (5 bases). The J call may be wrong; the DNA end is better matched by TRBJ2-7. The germline gives CDR1 SEHNR, CDR2 FQNEAQ (reference sequence). The CDR3 loop spans 13 amino acids.

The CDR3 DNA follows: TGTGCCAGAAGCCTACGATTGGACAGGGACAAACCCCTCCACTTT. This gives the protein CARSLRLDRDKPLHF. The chain carries TRBV5-3 and TRBJ1-6; TRBD1 aligns across 8 bases. TRBV5-3 is flagged as an ORF with uncertain function. With 4 bases clipped from V and 12 bases from J, the junction kept 12 bases outside the gene matches. This CDR3 has 15 amino acids.

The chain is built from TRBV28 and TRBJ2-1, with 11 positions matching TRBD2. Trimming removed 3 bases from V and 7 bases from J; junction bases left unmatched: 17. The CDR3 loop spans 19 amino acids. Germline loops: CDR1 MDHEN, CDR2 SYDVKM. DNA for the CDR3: TGTGCCAGCAGTTTTTGGTTACTTAGCGGGAGGGCCCTCATGAATGAGCAGTTCTTC. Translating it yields CASSFWLLSGRALMNEQFF. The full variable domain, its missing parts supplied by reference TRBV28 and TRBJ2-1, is DVKVTQSSRYLVKRTGEKVFLECVQDMDHENMFWYRQDPGLGLRLIYFSYDVKMKEKGDIPEGYSVSREKKERFSLILESASTNQTSMYLCASSFWLLSGRALMNEQFFGPGTRLTVL.

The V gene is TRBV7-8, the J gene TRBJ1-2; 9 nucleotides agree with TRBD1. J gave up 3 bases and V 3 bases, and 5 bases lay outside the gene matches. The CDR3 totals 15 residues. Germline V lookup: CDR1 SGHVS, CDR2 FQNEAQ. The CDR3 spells CASSLGDRVHYGYTF. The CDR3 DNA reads TGTGCCAGCAGCTTGGGGGACAGGGTCCACTATGGCTACACCTTC.

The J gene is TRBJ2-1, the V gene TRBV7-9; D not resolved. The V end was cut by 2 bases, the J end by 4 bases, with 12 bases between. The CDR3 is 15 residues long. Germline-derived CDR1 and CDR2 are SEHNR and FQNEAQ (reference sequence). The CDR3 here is CASSLSFRSYNEQFF. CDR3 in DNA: TGTGCCAGCAGCTTAAGTTTCCGAAGTTACAATGAGCAGTTCTTC.

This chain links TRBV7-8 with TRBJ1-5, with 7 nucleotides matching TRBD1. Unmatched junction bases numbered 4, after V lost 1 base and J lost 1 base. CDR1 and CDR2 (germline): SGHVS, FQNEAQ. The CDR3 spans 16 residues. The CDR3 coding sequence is TGTGCCAGCAGCTTAGGGCCCAGGGGGAGCAATCAGCCCCAGCATTTT. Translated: CASSLGPRGSNQPQHF.

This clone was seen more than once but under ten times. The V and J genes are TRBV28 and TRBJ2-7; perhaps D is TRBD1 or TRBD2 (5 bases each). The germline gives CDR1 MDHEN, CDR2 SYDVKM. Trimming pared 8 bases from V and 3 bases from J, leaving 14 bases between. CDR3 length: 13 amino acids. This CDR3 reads CASSGTGNYEQYF. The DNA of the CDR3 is TGTGCCAGCTCCGGGACCGGAAACTACGAGCAGTACTTC.

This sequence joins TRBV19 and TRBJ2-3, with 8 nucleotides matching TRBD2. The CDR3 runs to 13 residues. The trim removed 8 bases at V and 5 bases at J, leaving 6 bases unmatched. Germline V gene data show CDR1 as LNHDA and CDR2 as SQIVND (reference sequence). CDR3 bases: TGTGCCAGTGCCCGGGAGGGAGTAGATACGCAGTATTTT. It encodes CASAREGVDTQYF.